Sequencing of this T cell receptor (beta chain) was carried out in a study of regulatory T cells in long-lasting Graves disease. The CDR3 has 15 amino acids. V was pared by 3 bases and J by 1 base, with 6 bases of the junction left unmatched. Per germline, CDR1 MNHGY and CDR2 SVAAGI. Assembly of TCR beta libraries relied on iRepertoire HTBI primers together with Arm-PCR of CDR3 regions. TCRdb re-analysed the multiplex PCR reads in MiXCR, keeping a single row per CDR3 protein. The sample yields fewer than 650,000 distinct CDR3 sequences, more than 15% seen once. Only a few counts were recorded for this clonotype. As for time point: newly diagnosed GD, antithyroid drugs for less than 3 months. RNA extracted from PBMCs served as the sequencing template. Separately, the same data were catalogued under a study of T cells in Graves' hyperthyroidism and ophthalmopathy.

Sequenced material: peripheral blood mononuclear cells (PBMCs), taken at new diagnosis, from a patient treated with antithyroid drugs. This sequence originates from a man between 18 and 35 years old with Graves disease. V usage is TRBV6-9 and J usage is TRBJ2-7; 7 nucleotides align to TRBD1. The CDR3 DNA reads TGTGCCAGCAGTTACGATACGGGACAGTCCTACGAGCAGTACTTC. Translated: CASSYDTGQSYEQYF.